Listed below are T cell receptor beta chains from one sample, sequenced in a study of blood T cells in healthy people across ages. MiXCR, applied by TCRdb to the 5' RACE reads, yields one record per CDR3 protein. The sample lists about 780,000 distinct CDR3 sequences; 35% to 60% were seen once. The sample comprised blood. The receptor set was obtained from an elderly man in good health. Both conserved end residues are part of each CDR3. Fields, in order: V gene, clone size, J gene, D gene, CDR3 DNA, CDR3 protein. D genes are given only for firm matches. Expanded clones get a size class; other rows say once, few or many, or leave the size out.

TRBV13,few,TRBJ2-3,TRBD2,TGTGCCAGCAGCTCACCGACTAGCGGGAGGTACACAGATACGCAGTATTTT,CASSSPTSGRYTDTQYF
TRBV6-2/TRBV6-3,.,TRBJ2-5,.,TGTGCCAGCAGTACGCCGGGAAGACCCCAAGAGACCCAGTACTTC,CASSTPGRPQETQYF
TRBV6-4,few,TRBJ2-7,.,TGTGCCAGCACCGCGCACAAAAAGTACTTC,CASTAHKKYF
TRBV4-1,many,TRBJ2-4,.,TGCGCCAGCAGCCCATCGACTGGGCCAGCCAAAAACATTCAGTACTTC,CASSPSTGPAKNIQYF
TRBV27,few,TRBJ2-7,.,TGTGCCAGCAGCAGATGGGGCCCCTACGAGCAGTACTTC,CASSRWGPYEQYF
TRBV28,.,TRBJ2-3,TRBD2,TGTGCCAGCAGTTTCGCGGGACTAGCGGGAAGAGGGACGCAGTATTTT,CASSFAGLAGRGTQYF
TRBV7-3,.,TRBJ2-1,TRBD2,TGTGCCAGCAGCTTAATGCGCCGAGCGGGAGCGACCACCAATGAGCAGTTCTTC,CASSLMRRAGATTNEQFF
TRBV18,.,TRBJ2-1,.,TGTGCCAGCTCCCCGGGCCCAACCTACAATGAGCAGTTCTTC,CASSPGPTYNEQFF
TRBV7-3,few,TRBJ2-1,.,TGTGCCAGCAGCTCCCCCCCCGGCGGGGAGCAGTTCTTC,CASSSPPGGEQFF
TRBV20-1,.,TRBJ2-1,TRBD2,TGCAGTGCTAGAGGTCTTAGCGGGACATCTGAGCAGTTCTTC,CSARGLSGTSEQFF
TRBV24-1,.,TRBJ1-5,TRBD1,TGTGCCACCAGTGATGACAGGGGCGGATACAATCAGCCCCAGCATTTT,CATSDDRGGYNQPQHF
TRBV10-3,once,TRBJ2-5,.,TGTGCCATCAGTGAGTCGGGGGGTGGCAATGAGCAGTACTTC,CAISESGGGNEQYF
TRBV5-1,.,TRBJ1-1,TRBD1,TGCGCCAGCAGCACCGGACAGGGCCCCACTGAAGCTTTCTTT,CASSTGQGPTEAFF
TRBV25-1,.,TRBJ1-1,.,TGTGCCAGCAGTGTATGGCATGTAGGTTACACTGAAGCTTTCTTT,CASSVWHVGYTEAFF
TRBV5-1,many,TRBJ2-5,.,TGCGCCAGCAAATCCCCAAATCAAGAGACCCAGTACTTC,CASKSPNQETQYF
TRBV20-1,.,TRBJ2-7,TRBD2,TGCAGTGCTAGAACACTAGCGGGACTCTCCTACGAGCAGTACTTC,CSARTLAGLSYEQYF
TRBV20-1,.,TRBJ1-1,.,TGCAGTGCTAGATATGTTACTGAAGCTTTCTTT,CSARYVTEAFF
TRBV7-2,.,TRBJ1-2,.,TGTGCCAGCAGCAGACCAACGCTAATGGTCTTGGGGATGGGCTACACCTTC,CASSRPTLMVLGMGYTF
TRBV28,.,TRBJ2-5,TRBD1,TGTGCCAGCAGTGGGATTGGGACAGGGGGCGGTGAGACCCAGTACTTC,CASSGIGTGGGETQYF
TRBV12-3/TRBV12-4,many,TRBJ2-3,.,TGTGCCAGCAGCCGAGCGGACACAGATACGCAGTATTTT,CASSRADTDTQYF
TRBV20-1,few,TRBJ1-2,TRBD1,TGCAGTGCGAGAGGGGGCTCTGTCTATGGCTACACCTTC,CSARGGSVYGYTF
TRBV4-3,.,TRBJ1-4,TRBD1,TGCGCCAGCAGCCAAGGCCGGGACAGGGAGAATGGAGAACTGTTTTTT,CASSQGRDRENGELFF
TRBV28,many,TRBJ2-1,.,TGTGCCAGTCGAGGGGAATTGCTCAATGGTGAGCAGTTCTTC,CASRGELLNGEQFF
TRBV11-3,few,TRBJ2-7,.,TGTGCCAGCAGCTTAGATGCACAGCGCTCCTACGAGCAGTACTTC,CASSLDAQRSYEQYF
TRBV28,.,TRBJ1-2,.,TGTGCCAGCAGCAACCGGGACACCTATGGCTACACCTTC,CASSNRDTYGYTF
TRBV5-1,.,TRBJ2-1,.,TGCGCCAGCAGCTTGGCTGCCGGGATCTACAATGAGCAGTTCTTC,CASSLAAGIYNEQFF
TRBV6-2/TRBV6-3,few,TRBJ2-7,.,TGTGCCAGCAGTTACGTGGGAATCCAGTACTTC,CASSYVGIQYF
TRBV20-1,.,TRBJ2-2,TRBD2,TGCAGTGCTAGAGACTTTCTAGCGGGGGACACCGGGGAGCTGTTTTTT,CSARDFLAGDTGELFF
TRBV7-8,.,TRBJ1-2,.,TGTGCCAGCAGCTTAGGGGGGACTTCTCATGGCTACACCTTC,CASSLGGTSHGYTF
TRBV10-3,.,TRBJ1-6,TRBD1,TGTGCCATCAGTCGGGACAGGCTTAATTCACCCCTCCACTTT,CAISRDRLNSPLHF
TRBV6-2/TRBV6-3,few,TRBJ1-5,.,TGTGCCACCCAAGACGCTGGGAGATCCTATAGCAATCAGCCCCAGCATTTT,CATQDAGRSYSNQPQHF
TRBV12-3/TRBV12-4,.,TRBJ1-3,.,TGTGCCAGCAGTTTGGACGGGACGCCAGACTCTGGAAACACCATATATTTT,CASSLDGTPDSGNTIYF
TRBV15,many,TRBJ2-1,.,TGTGCCACCAGCAGAGATCGGCTTATCGGTGAGCAGTTCTTC,CATSRDRLIGEQFF
TRBV7-2,many,TRBJ2-7,TRBD2,TGTGCCAGCAGCTTAAGGCTAGCGGGAACCCACGAGCAGTACTTC,CASSLRLAGTHEQYF